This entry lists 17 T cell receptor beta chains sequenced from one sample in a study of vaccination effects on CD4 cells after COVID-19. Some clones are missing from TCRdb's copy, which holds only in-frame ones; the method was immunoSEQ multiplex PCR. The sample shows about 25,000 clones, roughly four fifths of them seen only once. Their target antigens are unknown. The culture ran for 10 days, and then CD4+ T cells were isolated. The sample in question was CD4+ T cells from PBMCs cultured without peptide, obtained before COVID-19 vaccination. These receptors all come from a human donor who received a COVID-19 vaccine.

The CDR3 DNA is TGTGCCAGCAGCCAAGATATTGGGACAGGATCGGGCTACACCTTC. It translates to CASSQDIGTGSGYTF. The rearrangement uses TRBV3-1 (or the pseudogene TRBV3-2) and TRBJ1-2; 8 bases line up with TRBD1. Germline CDR1 reads LGHDT; CDR2 reads YNNKEL (reference sequence). V shed 0 bases and J 8 bases; nucleotides not matched to a gene: 8. This CDR3 is 15 amino acids long.

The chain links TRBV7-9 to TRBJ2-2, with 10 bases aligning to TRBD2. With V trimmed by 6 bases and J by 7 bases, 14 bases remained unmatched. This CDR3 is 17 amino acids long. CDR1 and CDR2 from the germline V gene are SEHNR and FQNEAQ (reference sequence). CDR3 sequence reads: CASRAGQREGRGGELFF. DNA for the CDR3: TGTGCCAGCAGGGCGGGCCAGCGGGAGGGCCGCGGCGGGGAGCTGTTTTTT.

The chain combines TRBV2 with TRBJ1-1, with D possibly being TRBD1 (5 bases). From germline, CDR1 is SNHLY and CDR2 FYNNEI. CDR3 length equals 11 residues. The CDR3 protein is CAMTENTEAFF. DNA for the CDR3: TGTGCGATGACAGAGAACACTGAAGCTTTCTTT.

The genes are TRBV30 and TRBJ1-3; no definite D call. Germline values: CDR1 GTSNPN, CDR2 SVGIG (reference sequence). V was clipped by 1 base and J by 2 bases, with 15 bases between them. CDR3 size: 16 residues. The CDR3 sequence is CAWSARVRATGNTIYF. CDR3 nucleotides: TGTGCCTGGAGTGCGCGCGTGAGGGCTACTGGAAACACCATATATTTT.

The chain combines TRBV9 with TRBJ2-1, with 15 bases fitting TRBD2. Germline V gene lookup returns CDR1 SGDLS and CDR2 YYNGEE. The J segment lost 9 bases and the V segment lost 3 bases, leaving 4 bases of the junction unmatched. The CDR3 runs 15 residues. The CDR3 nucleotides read TGTGCCAGCAGCGGGACTAGCGGGGGGGCCCTTGAGCAGTTCTTC. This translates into CASSGTSGGALEQFF.

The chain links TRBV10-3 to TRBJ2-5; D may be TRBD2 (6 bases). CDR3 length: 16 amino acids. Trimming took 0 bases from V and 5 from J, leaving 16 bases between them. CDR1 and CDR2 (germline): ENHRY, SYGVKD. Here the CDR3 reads CAISESGGTAGETQYF. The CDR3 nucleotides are TGTGCCATCAGTGAGTCAGGCGGGACGGCGGGGGAGACCCAGTACTTC.

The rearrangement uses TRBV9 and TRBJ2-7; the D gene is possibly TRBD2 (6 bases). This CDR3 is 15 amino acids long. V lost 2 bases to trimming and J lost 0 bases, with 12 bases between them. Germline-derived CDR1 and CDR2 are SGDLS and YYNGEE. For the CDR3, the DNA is TGTGCCAGCAGCGTCGGGAGCGGTAGCTCCTACGAGCAGTACTTC. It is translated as CASSVGSGSSYEQYF.

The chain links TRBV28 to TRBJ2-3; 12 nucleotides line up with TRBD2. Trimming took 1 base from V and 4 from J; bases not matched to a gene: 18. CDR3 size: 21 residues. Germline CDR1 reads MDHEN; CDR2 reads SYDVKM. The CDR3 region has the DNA TGTGCCAGCAGTTTATTCCGCCCCCTCAGACTAGCGGGAGTAGGCGCAGATACGCAGTATTTT. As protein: CASSLFRPLRLAGVGADTQYF.

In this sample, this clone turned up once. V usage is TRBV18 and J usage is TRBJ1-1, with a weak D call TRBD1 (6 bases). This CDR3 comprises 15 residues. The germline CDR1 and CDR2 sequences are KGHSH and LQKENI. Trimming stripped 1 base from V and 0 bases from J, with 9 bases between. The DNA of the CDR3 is TGTGCCAGCTCACCACGAGGGGGAGTGAACACTGAAGCTTTCTTT. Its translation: CASSPRGGVNTEAFF.

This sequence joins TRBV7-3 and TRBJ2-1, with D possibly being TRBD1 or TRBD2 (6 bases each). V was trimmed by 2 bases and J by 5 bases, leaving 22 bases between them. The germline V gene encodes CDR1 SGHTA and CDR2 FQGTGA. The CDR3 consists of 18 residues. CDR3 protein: CASSLLGVRGTIDNEQFF. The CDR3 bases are TGTGCCAGCAGCTTACTCGGTGTGCGCGGGACAATTGACAATGAGCAGTTCTTC.

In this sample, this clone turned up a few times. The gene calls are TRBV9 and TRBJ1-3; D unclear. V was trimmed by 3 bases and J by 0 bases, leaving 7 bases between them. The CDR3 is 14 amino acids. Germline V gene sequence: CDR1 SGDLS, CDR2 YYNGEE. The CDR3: CASSAGNSGNTIYF. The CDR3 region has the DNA TGTGCCAGCAGCGCCGGGAACTCTGGAAACACCATATATTTT.

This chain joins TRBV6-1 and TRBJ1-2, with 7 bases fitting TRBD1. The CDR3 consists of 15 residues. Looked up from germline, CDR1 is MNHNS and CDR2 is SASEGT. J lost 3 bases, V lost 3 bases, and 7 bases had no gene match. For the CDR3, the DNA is TGTGCCAGCAGTGACGCGACAGGGTGGGACTATGGCTACACCTTC. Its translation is CASSDATGWDYGYTF.

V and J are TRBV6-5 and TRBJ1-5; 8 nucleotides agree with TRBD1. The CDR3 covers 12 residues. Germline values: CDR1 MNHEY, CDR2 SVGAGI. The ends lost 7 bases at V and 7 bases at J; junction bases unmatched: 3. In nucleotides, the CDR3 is TGTGCCAGCACTACAGGGGGGCAGCCCCAGCATTTT. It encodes CASTTGGQPQHF.

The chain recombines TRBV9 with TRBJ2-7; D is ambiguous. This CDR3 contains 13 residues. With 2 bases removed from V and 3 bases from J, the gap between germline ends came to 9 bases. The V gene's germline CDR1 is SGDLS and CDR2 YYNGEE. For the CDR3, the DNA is TGTGCCAGCAGCGTGGGTCAGGACTACGAGCAGTACTTC. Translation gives CASSVGQDYEQYF. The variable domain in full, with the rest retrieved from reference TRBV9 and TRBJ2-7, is DSGVTQTPKHLITATGQRVTLRCSPRSGDLSVYWYQQSLDQGLQFLIQYYNGEERAKGNILERFSAQQFPDLHSELNLSSLELGDSALYFCASSVGQDYEQYFGPGTRLTVT.

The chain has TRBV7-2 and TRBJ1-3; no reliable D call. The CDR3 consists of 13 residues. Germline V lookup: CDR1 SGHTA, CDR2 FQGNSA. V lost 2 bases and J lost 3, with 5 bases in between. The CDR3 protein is CASSLMGGNTIYF. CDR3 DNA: TGTGCCAGCAGCTTAATGGGTGGAAACACCATATATTTT.

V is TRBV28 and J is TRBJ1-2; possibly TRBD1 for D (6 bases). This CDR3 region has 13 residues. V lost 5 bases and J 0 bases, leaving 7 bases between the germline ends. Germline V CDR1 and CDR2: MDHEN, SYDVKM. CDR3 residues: CASSGDTNYGYTF. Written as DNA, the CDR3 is TGTGCCAGCAGTGGGGACACTAACTATGGCTACACCTTC.

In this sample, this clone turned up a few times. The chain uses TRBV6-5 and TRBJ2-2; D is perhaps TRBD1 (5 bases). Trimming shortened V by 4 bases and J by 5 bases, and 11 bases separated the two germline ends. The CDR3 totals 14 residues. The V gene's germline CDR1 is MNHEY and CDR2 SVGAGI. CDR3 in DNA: TGTGCCAGCAGTTGGGGCGGCAGGACCGGGGAGCTGTTTTTT. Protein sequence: CASSWGGRTGELFF.